This entry is about one T cell receptor beta chain. The V gene's germline CDR1 is LGHNA and CDR2 YSLEER. V lost 1 base and J lost 7, with 13 bases in between. This CDR3 is built from 15 residues. Using immunoSEQ multiplex PCR, the repertoire was profiled, and TCRdb retains in-frame clones only, with some absent. Of tens of thousands of clones in the sample, 90% were seen once. This entry is derived from a study of T cell responses to AZD1222 COVID-19 vaccine. V gene TRBV4-3 combines with J gene TRBJ2-2; D call uncertain. The source of this sequence is an adult who received the AZD1222 COVID-19 vaccine. The sample was peripheral blood, taken 28 days after the second AZD1222 dose. The chain's CDR3 is CASSQGLGAGGELFF. The CDR3 coding sequence is TGCGCCAGCAGCCAAGGGTTAGGCGCCGGCGGGGAGCTGTTTTTT.